The 17 T cell receptor beta chains in this list originate from one sample, sequenced in a study of blood T cells in healthy people across ages. A second PCR of about 7 to 12 cycles used a sample-barcoded 5' primer and a J-beta primer mix. Each CDR3 protein is one row after TCRdb ran MiXCR on the 5' RACE reads. The table includes roughly 640,000 distinct CDR3 sequences, approximately 30% detected once. Sequencing was performed on blood. Receptor source: a woman over 75 in good health.

This clonotype has more than one count but fewer than ten. The chain combines TRBV6-5 with TRBJ1-2; no clear D. This CDR3 comprises 15 residues. The germline V gene has CDR1 MNHEY and CDR2 SVGAGI. Trimming shortened V by 2 bases and J by 7 bases, and 17 bases separated the two germline ends. DNA for the CDR3: TGTGCCAGCAGTTACCTGCGGGAGGAGGCCTCTGGCTACACCTTC. Its translation: CASSYLREEASGYTF.

A few counts support this clonotype. This may come from a read error, since a much larger clone is one base off. The chain is built from TRBV20-1 and TRBJ1-2; D unclear. The germline CDR1 and CDR2 sequences are DFQATT and SNEGSKA (reference sequence). The CDR3 totals 12 residues. CDR3 loop: CRALKAVAAYTF. CDR3 DNA sequence: TGCAGGGCCTTGAAGGCGGTGGCCGCTTACACCTTC.

This clonotype was counted a few times. It may be a read error: a sequence one base away is much more abundant. V is TRBV7-3 and J is TRBJ2-1, with D perhaps TRBD2 (6 bases). The DNA end lines up better with TRBJ2-7; the J call may be wrong. Germline V CDR1 and CDR2: SGHTA, FQGTGA. The CDR3 is 19 residues long. The CDR3 sequence is CASSRNGVSSEATYNEQYF. The CDR3 DNA is TGTGCCAGCAGTCGAAATGGGGTCTCTAGCGAGGCCACCTACAATGAGCAGTACTTC.

The chain employs TRBV30 and TRBJ1-1; 7 bases map to TRBD1. V lost 5 bases to trimming and J lost 4 bases; unmatched junction nucleotides: 7. Germline CDR1 and CDR2: GTSNPN and SVGIG (reference sequence). The CDR3 covers 13 residues. CDR3 region: CAWADRAATEAFF. As DNA, the CDR3 is TGTGCCTGGGCTGACAGGGCAGCCACTGAAGCTTTCTTT.

This clonotype was counted ten times or more. V usage is TRBV2 and J usage is TRBJ2-3; the match to TRBD2 covers 10 bases. Trimming took 5 bases from V and 3 from J; bases not matched to a gene: 8. This CDR3 comprises 16 residues. Germline V lookup: CDR1 SNHLY, CDR2 FYNNEI. This CDR3 reads CASSTPSSGGTDTQYF. In nucleotides, the CDR3 is TGTGCCAGCAGTACACCTTCTAGCGGGGGAACAGATACGCAGTATTTT.

At least ten counts were recorded for this clonotype. V and J are TRBV6-1 and TRBJ2-1, with D possibly TRBD1 on 5 matching bases. Trimming took 8 bases from V and 10 from J, leaving 18 bases between them. The germline CDR1 and CDR2 sequences are MNHNS and SASEGT. The CDR3 length is 13 residues. CDR3 in DNA: TGTGCCAGCGAAATCGTCCAGGCAGGGGAGCAGTTCTTC. It specifies CASEIVQAGEQFF.

The chain joins TRBV27 to TRBJ2-7; 9 bases line up with TRBD2. The CDR3 contains 14 residues. Germline loops: CDR1 MNHEY, CDR2 SMNVEV (reference sequence). With 5 bases clipped from V and 2 bases from J, the junction kept 4 bases outside the gene matches. This CDR3 reads CASSRTSAAYEQYF. The CDR3 DNA reads TGTGCCAGCAGTAGGACTAGCGCAGCCTACGAGCAGTACTTC.

This sequence joins TRBV6-5 and TRBJ2-5; D may correspond to TRBD1 or TRBD2 (5 bases each). This CDR3 spans 14 amino acids. Looked up from germline, CDR1 is MNHEY and CDR2 is SVGAGI. Between the trimmed V and J ends, which lost 6 bases and 7 bases, there was a span of 18 bases. The CDR3 DNA reads TGTGCCAGCAGCCCTGGGACCACCACGGGGACCCAGTACTTC. Residues: CASSPGTTTGTQYF.

This clonotype appeared a few times. The chain recombines TRBV24-1 with TRBJ1-5; 9 positions agree with TRBD1. J was trimmed by 5 bases and V by 4 bases; bases with no gene match: 8. The CDR3 runs to 16 residues. Germline CDR1 is KGHDR and CDR2 is SFDVKD. In nucleotides, the CDR3 is TGTGCCACCAGTGACCTGGGACAGGGTCAGGATCAGCCCCAGCATTTT. Its translation: CATSDLGQGQDQPQHF.

The chain couples TRBV7-2 to TRBJ1-5, with D unclear. Between the trimmed V and J ends, which lost 6 bases and 3 bases, there was a span of 15 bases. This CDR3 comprises 15 residues. Germline CDR1 SGHTA, CDR2 FQGNSA. The CDR3 here is CASRAGGGTNQPQHF. CDR3 DNA: TGTGCCAGCAGAGCTGGTGGTGGAACCAATCAGCCCCAGCATTTT.

In this sample, this clonotype turned up many times. J is TRBJ2-1 and V is TRBV6-2 or TRBV6-3; D may match TRBD1 or TRBD2 (5 bases each). The CDR3 runs 12 residues. In germline, CDR1 is MNHEY, CDR2 SVGEGT. V gave up 8 bases and J gave up 4 bases, with 9 bases separating them. The CDR3 nucleotides are TGTGCCAGCGGGACCGGTTACAATGAGCAGTTCTTC. Translating gives CASGTGYNEQFF.

This clonotype was seen repeatedly, ten times or more. The gene calls are TRBV6-1 and TRBJ2-1, with 14 bases lining up with TRBD2. V was pared by 5 bases and J by 6 bases, with 6 bases of the junction left unmatched. The CDR3 is made up of 16 amino acids. Looked up from germline, CDR1 is MNHNS and CDR2 is SASEGT. This chain's CDR3 is CASSSTSGGASNEQFF. As DNA, the CDR3 is TGTGCCAGCAGTTCGACTAGCGGGGGGGCTAGCAATGAGCAGTTCTTC.

CDR3 bases: TGTGCCAGCATGAAGGGCAGAAACTCCTACGAGCAGTACTTC. It codes for CASMKGRNSYEQYF. V usage is TRBV2 and J usage is TRBJ2-7; D unclear. The length of the CDR3 is 14 residues. Germline V gene data show CDR1 as SNHLY and CDR2 as FYNNEI. V gave up 7 bases and J gave up 0 bases, with 13 bases separating them.

This clonotype was seen many times. The chain recombines TRBV20-1 with TRBJ2-1; D uncertain. The CDR3 consists of 12 residues. Deletions cut 4 bases from V and 5 bases from J, with 9 bases between. Germline V lookup: CDR1 DFQATT, CDR2 SNEGSKA (reference sequence). The CDR3 spells CSANYRDNEQFF. CDR3 DNA sequence: TGCAGTGCTAATTACAGAGACAATGAGCAGTTCTTC.

This clonotype was picked up many times. J is TRBJ1-2 and V is TRBV10-3, with 7 bases that match TRBD1. The trim removed 6 bases at V and 6 bases at J, leaving 7 bases unmatched. Germline-derived CDR1 and CDR2 are ENHRY and SYGVKD. CDR3 length: 13 residues. DNA for the CDR3: TGTGCCATCAGATCTGACAGGGCCGATGGCTACACCTTC. Translating it yields CAIRSDRADGYTF.

This clonotype was detected ten times or more. The rearrangement uses TRBV20-1 and TRBJ2-7, with 7 bases that match TRBD1. V shed 1 base, J shed 3 bases, and the junction held 6 bases outside the gene matches. The CDR3 has 14 amino acids. Germline V lookup: CDR1 DFQATT, CDR2 SNEGSKA (reference sequence). The CDR3 DNA reads TGCAGTGCTAGAGGGCAGGGGGTTAACTACGAGCAGTACTTC. It codes for CSARGQGVNYEQYF.

This clonotype was counted many times. The chain uses TRBV7-2 and TRBJ1-2; possible D gene TRBD1, 6 bases. V lost 7 bases to trimming and J lost 6 bases, with 21 bases between them. The CDR3 sequence is 15 residues long. Looked up from germline, CDR1 is SGHTA and CDR2 is FQGNSA. The CDR3 bases are TGTGCCAGCACCATTCATCTGGGGGGGCGGAATGGCTACACCTTC. This encodes CASTIHLGGRNGYTF.